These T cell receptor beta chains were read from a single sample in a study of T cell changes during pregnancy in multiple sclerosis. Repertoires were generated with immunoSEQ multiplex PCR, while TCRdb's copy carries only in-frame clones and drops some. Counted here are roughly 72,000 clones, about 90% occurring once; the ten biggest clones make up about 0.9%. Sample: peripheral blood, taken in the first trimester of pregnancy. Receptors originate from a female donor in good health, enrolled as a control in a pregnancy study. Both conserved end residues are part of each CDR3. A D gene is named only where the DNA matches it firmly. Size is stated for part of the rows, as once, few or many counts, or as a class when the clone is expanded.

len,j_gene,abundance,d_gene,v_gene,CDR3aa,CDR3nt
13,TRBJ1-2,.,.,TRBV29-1,CSVEPASNYGYTF,TGCAGCGTGGAGCCGGCCTCTAACTATGGCTACACCTTC
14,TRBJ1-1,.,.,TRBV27,CASRTPDRSTEAFF,TGTGCCAGCAGAACCCCTGACAGGTCCACTGAAGCTTTCTTT
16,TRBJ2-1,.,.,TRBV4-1,CASSQDFSGPGNEQFF,TGCGCCAGCAGCCAAGATTTTAGCGGTCCGGGCAATGAGCAGTTCTTC
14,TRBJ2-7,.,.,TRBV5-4,CASSPLGPREEQYF,TGTGCCAGCAGCCCCCTAGGCCCTCGTGAGGAGCAGTACTTC
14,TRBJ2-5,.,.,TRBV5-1,CASSLASSQETQYF,TGCGCCAGCAGCTTGGCCTCCAGCCAAGAGACCCAGTACTTC
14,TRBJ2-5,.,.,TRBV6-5,CASNGGRESETQYF,TGTGCCAGCAATGGCGGGCGTGAATCGGAGACCCAGTACTTC
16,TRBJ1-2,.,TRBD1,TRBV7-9,CASSSGWDRDNHGYTF,TGTGCCAGCAGCTCCGGGTGGGACAGGGATAATCATGGCTACACCTTC
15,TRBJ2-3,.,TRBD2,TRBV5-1,CASSLRTSGNNTQYF,TGCGCCAGCAGCTTACGGACTAGCGGGAATAATACGCAGTATTTT
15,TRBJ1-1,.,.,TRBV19,CASSTNREMNTEAFF,TGTGCCAGTAGTACCAACAGGGAAATGAACACTGAAGCTTTCTTT
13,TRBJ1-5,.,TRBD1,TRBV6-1,CASNGQGFEPQHF,TGTGCCAGCAACGGACAGGGTTTCGAGCCCCAGCATTTT
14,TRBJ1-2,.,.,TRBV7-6,CASSTGQRGGGYTF,TGTGCCAGCAGCACCGGACAGCGGGGAGGTGGCTACACCTTC
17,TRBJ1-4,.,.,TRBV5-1,CASSFVGAGSGGEKLFF,TGCGCCAGCAGCTTTGTGGGGGCCGGTTCGGGGGGTGAAAAACTGTTTTTT
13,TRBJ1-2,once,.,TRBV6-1,CASSVGATYGYTF,TGTGCCAGCAGTGTTGGGGCCACCTATGGCTACACCTTC
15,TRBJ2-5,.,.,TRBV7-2,CASSPQGQVRETQYF,TGTGCCAGCAGCCCTCAGGGACAAGTACGTGAGACCCAGTACTTC
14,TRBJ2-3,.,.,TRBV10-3,CAIRDTYITDTQYF,TGTGCCATCAGGGACACCTATATCACAGATACGCAGTATTTT
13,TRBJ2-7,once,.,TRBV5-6,CASSRAGAYEQYF,TGTGCCAGCAGTCGGGCGGGTGCCTACGAGCAGTACTTC
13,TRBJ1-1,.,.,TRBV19,CASTGDSNTEAFF,TGTGCCAGCACAGGCGACAGCAACACTGAAGCTTTCTTT
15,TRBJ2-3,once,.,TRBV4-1,CASSQDGGVGGTQYF,TGCGCCAGCAGCCAAGATGGCGGGGTCGGAGGGACGCAGTATTTT
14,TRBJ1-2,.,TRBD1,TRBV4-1,CASSQPGQAYGYTF,TGCGCCAGCAGCCAACCGGGACAGGCCTATGGCTACACCTTC
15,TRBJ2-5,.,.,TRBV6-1,CASSRVFYFQETQYF,TGTGCCAGCAGCAGGGTCTTTTATTTCCAAGAGACCCAGTACTTC
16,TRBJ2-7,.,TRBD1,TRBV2,CASSEAETGLSYEQYF,TGTGCCAGCAGTGAAGCGGAGACAGGGCTCTCCTACGAGCAGTACTTC
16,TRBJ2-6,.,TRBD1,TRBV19,CASTRTGGGGANVLTF,TGTGCCAGTACCCGGACAGGGGGTGGTGGGGCCAACGTCCTGACTTTC
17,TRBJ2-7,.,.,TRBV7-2,CASSPPMRGSYSYEQYF,TGTGCCAGCAGCCCCCCCATGAGAGGGTCGTACTCCTACGAGCAGTACTTC
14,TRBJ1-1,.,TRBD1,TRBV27,CASRTTGKNTEAFF,TGTGCCAGCAGAACGACAGGGAAGAACACTGAAGCTTTCTTT
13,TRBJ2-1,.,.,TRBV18,CASSQQPNNEQFF,TGTGCCAGCTCACAACAGCCGAACAATGAGCAGTTCTTC
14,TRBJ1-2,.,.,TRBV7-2,CASTIGGVTYGYTF,TGTGCCAGCACCATAGGAGGGGTAACCTATGGCTACACCTTC
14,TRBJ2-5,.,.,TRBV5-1,CASSIQGGQETQYF,TGCGCCAGCAGTATACAGGGAGGGCAAGAGACCCAGTACTTC
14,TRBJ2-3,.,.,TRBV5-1,CASSLETPTDTQYF,TGCGCCAGCAGCTTGGAGACTCCCACAGATACGCAGTATTTT
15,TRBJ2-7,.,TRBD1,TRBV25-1,CASMKGGTGGGEQYF,TGTGCCAGCATGAAGGGCGGGACAGGGGGTGGCGAGCAGTACTTC
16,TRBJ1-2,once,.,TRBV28,CASSLGFGSGASGYTF,TGTGCCAGCAGTTTGGGCTTTGGATCAGGGGCGAGTGGCTACACCTTC
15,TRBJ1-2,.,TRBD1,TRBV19,CASSIGDRPGRGYTF,TGTGCCAGTAGTATAGGGGACAGGCCGGGTCGTGGCTACACCTTC
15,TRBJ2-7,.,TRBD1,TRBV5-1,CASSPAGQGAYEQYF,TGCGCCAGCTCCCCGGCCGGACAGGGGGCCTACGAGCAGTACTTC
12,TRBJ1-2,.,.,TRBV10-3,CAIRGVTDGYTF,TGTGCCATCCGAGGAGTTACCGACGGCTACACCTTC
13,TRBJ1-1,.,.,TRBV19,CASSARDPWGAFF,TGTGCCAGTAGTGCGCGGGACCCCTGGGGAGCTTTCTTT
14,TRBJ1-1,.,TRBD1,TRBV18,CASSSDRVGVEAFF,TGTGCCAGCTCATCTGACAGGGTGGGGGTTGAAGCTTTCTTT
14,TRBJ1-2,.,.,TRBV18,CASSPPGQNYGYTF,TGTGCCAGCTCACCACCGGGGCAGAACTATGGCTACACCTTC
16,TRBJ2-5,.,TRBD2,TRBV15,CATSRGPQRGLETQYF,TGTGCCACCAGCAGAGGGCCCCAGCGGGGTTTGGAGACCCAGTACTTC
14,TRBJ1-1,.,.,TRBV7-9,CASSHRTMNTEAFF,TGTGCCAGCAGCCACAGGACTATGAACACTGAAGCTTTCTTT
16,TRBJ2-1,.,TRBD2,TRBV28,CASSRVWGGSYNEQFF,TGTGCCAGCAGTCGGGTTTGGGGGGGTAGCTACAATGAGCAGTTCTTC
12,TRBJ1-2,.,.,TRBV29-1,CSVGKQWNDYTF,TGCAGCGTTGGAAAACAGTGGAATGACTACACCTTC
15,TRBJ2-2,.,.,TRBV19,CASSKIQLNTGELFF,TGTGCCAGTAGCAAAATACAGCTGAACACCGGGGAGCTGTTTTTT
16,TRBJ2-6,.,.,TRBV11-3,CASSFRGGPGANVLTF,TGTGCCAGCAGCTTCAGGGGAGGGCCTGGGGCCAACGTCCTGACTTTC